This T cell receptor beta chain was documented in a study of CD8 T cells in ankylosing spondylitis. Findings and caveats of the study: Typical of ankylosing spondylitis blood, it appeared, was a TCR beta motif of roughly eight highly homologous variants. Prior literature has documented some motif variants in synovial fluid and blood from reactive arthritis. The authors reported significant enrichment of disease-linked clones in matched ankylosing spondylitis synovial fluid. The disease-linked clones had a CD8+ phenotype and low blood frequencies.

Note on this clonotype: Its antigen remains unidentified.

Libraries of TCR beta came from quantitative 5'-RACE with molecular barcodes. MiXCR, applied by TCRdb to the 5' RACE reads, yields one record per CDR3 protein. The sample consists of 470,000 or so distinct CDR3 sequences, 25% to 30% of them appearing once. The CDR3 loop spans 11 amino acids. The V gene lost 6 bases and the J gene lost 11 bases, with 13 bases spanning the gap. Material: blood, either unsorted or a sorted T cell fraction (not recorded which). This receptor was taken from a male donor with ankylosing spondylitis. This chain joins TRBV12-3 or TRBV12-4 and TRBJ1-1; D may be TRBD1 (6 bases). This CDR3 reads CASSPGEAAFF. The CDR3 DNA follows: TGTGCCAGCAGCCCAGGGGAGGCGGCTTTCTTT.